The 26 T cell receptor beta chains below were found in one sample sequenced in a study of T cells in localized non-small cell lung cancer. TCRdb's table, derived via immunoSEQ multiplex PCR, lists solely in-frame clones and lacks some. The sample records 30,000 or so clones, around 90% being singletons. Specimen: peripheral blood mononuclear cells, collected before any cancer treatment. The receptors were gathered from a woman aged 40-70 years with stage III lung adenocarcinoma.

The CDR3 bases are TGTGCCAGCAGTCCCATAGCGGGGTCCAACGAGCAGTACTTC. It is translated as CASSPIAGSNEQYF. The V gene is TRBV6-4, the J gene TRBJ2-7, with 8 nucleotides matching TRBD2. CDR3 length equals 14 residues. Germline CDR1 is MRHNA and CDR2 is SNTAGT. V trimming: 5 bases; J trimming: 5 bases; junction bases outside the gene matches: 8.

The chain's CDR3 is CASSHDTREQYF. CDR3 DNA: TGTGCCAGCAGTCACGATACGCGCGAGCAGTACTTC. The rearrangement joins TRBV6-5 to TRBJ2-7; D gene uncertain. The germline V and J ends were trimmed by 5 bases and 6 bases, with 11 bases remaining between them. Germline lookup yields CDR1 MNHEY and CDR2 SVGAGI. The CDR3 runs to 12 residues.

The chain links TRBV28 to TRBJ2-3; no clear D gene. The ends were cut back, 3 bases at V and 6 bases at J, with 7 bases in the middle. The CDR3 is 12 residues long. Germline V gives CDR1 MDHEN, CDR2 SYDVKM. The CDR3 coding sequence is TGTGCCAGCAGTTTCAGGCCCGATACGCAGTATTTT. Its protein product is CASSFRPDTQYF.

This rearrangement joins TRBV11-1 to TRBJ1-2; D ambiguous. The CDR3 runs to 12 residues. Germline CDR1 is SGHAT and CDR2 is FQDESV (reference sequence). The V end lost 4 bases, the J end lost 4 bases, and 7 bases lay between the germline ends. In DNA, the CDR3 is TGTGCCAGCAGCTCCCAAACCTATGGCTACACCTTC. Translating it yields CASSSQTYGYTF.

This clone was recorded a few times. This chain links TRBV27 with TRBJ2-3; D might be TRBD1 or TRBD2, each matching 6 bases. Germline CDR1 MNHEY, CDR2 SMNVEV (reference sequence). The CDR3 is made up of 14 amino acids. V was pared by 6 bases and J by 0 bases, with 10 bases between. The CDR3 bases are TGTGCCAGCAGAAGGAGGGGGAGCACAGATACGCAGTATTTT. Encoded protein: CASRRRGSTDTQYF.

V usage is TRBV25-1 and J usage is TRBJ2-6; D not resolved. Deletions cut 5 bases from V and 0 bases from J, with 5 bases between. In germline, CDR1 is MGHDK, CDR2 SYGVNS. CDR3 length: 14 residues. The CDR3, as DNA: TGTGCCAGCAGTCCTTCCTCTGGGGCCAACGTCCTGACTTTC. Its translation: CASSPSSGANVLTF.

This chain joins TRBV29-1 and TRBJ1-1; D gene unclear. The V end lost 7 bases, the J end lost 5 bases, and 17 bases lay between the germline ends. The CDR3 totals 13 residues. CDR1 is SQVTM and CDR2 is ANQGSEA in the germline V gene. The CDR3 sequence is CSATEAPKTEAFF. DNA for the CDR3: TGCAGCGCCACAGAGGCTCCGAAAACTGAAGCTTTCTTT. The variable domain in full, completed from reference TRBV29-1 and TRBJ1-1, reads SAVISQKPSRDICQRGTSLTIQCQVDSQVTMMFWYRQQPGQSLTLIATANQGSEATYESGFVIDKFPISRPNLTFSTLTVSNMSPEDSSIYLCSATEAPKTEAFFGQGTRLTVV.

The chain recombines TRBV7-8 with TRBJ1-1; D not resolved. Germline CDR1 SGHVS, CDR2 FQNEAQ. V dropped 1 base and J dropped 2 bases, with 14 bases sitting between them. The CDR3 loop spans 16 amino acids. The CDR3 sequence: CASSLVPLGVNTEAFF. As DNA, the CDR3 is TGTGCCAGCAGCTTAGTCCCCCTGGGTGTAAACACTGAAGCTTTCTTT.

The J gene is TRBJ2-7, the V gene TRBV6-6; no definite D call. This CDR3 is 12 amino acids long. Germline CDR1 and CDR2: MNHNY and SVGAGI (reference sequence). Trimming removed 2 bases from V and 6 bases from J, with 8 bases in between. In nucleotides, the CDR3 is TGTGCCAGCAGTTACCTAGAATTCGAGCAGTACTTC. It encodes CASSYLEFEQYF.

V usage is TRBV5-4 and J usage is TRBJ2-1, with D tentatively TRBD1 (6 bases). V lost 4 bases and J 9 bases, leaving 11 bases between the germline ends. The CDR3 has 12 residues. Looked up from germline, CDR1 is SGHNT and CDR2 is YYREEE (reference sequence). The CDR3 nucleotides read TGTGCCAGCAGCGTGGACAGTGGTGAGCAGTTCTTC. Its protein is CASSVDSGEQFF.

This clone has a handful of counts. The J gene is TRBJ1-2, the V gene TRBV19; D is possibly TRBD1 (6 bases). Germline V gives CDR1 LNHDA, CDR2 SQIVND (reference sequence). The CDR3 sequence is 15 residues long. Trimming took 6 bases from V and 1 from J, leaving 15 bases between them. The DNA for the CDR3 is TGTGCCAGTAGCCCTCAGGGGTTGGGTAACTATGGCTACACCTTC. This translates into CASSPQGLGNYGYTF.

J is TRBJ2-5 and V is TRBV14, with TRBD2 identical over 8 bases. CDR1 SGHDN and CDR2 FVKESK come from the germline V gene. Trimming took 0 bases from V and 5 from J; bases not matched to a gene: 5. The CDR3 is 15 residues long. The CDR3 nucleotides read TGTGCCAGCAGCCAAGACGGACTAGCTGGGGAGACCCAGTACTTC. It encodes CASSQDGLAGETQYF.

This sequence joins TRBV13 and TRBJ2-7; possible D gene TRBD2, 6 bases. Germline values: CDR1 PRHDT, CDR2 FYEKMQ (reference sequence). The CDR3 totals 14 residues. Between the trimmed V and J ends, which lost 3 bases and 2 bases, there was a span of 11 bases. The CDR3 protein is CASSFREPPYEQYF. CDR3 in DNA: TGTGCCAGCAGCTTCCGGGAGCCACCCTACGAGCAGTACTTC.

This clone came up once. The chain links TRBV18 to TRBJ2-5; D gene uncertain. This CDR3 region has 13 residues. The V gene lost 3 bases and the J gene lost 2 bases, with 7 bases spanning the gap. CDR1 is KGHSH and CDR2 is LQKENI in the germline V gene. The CDR3 DNA follows: TGTGCCAGCTCACCGACGGTACAAGAGACCCAGTACTTC. Translated, it gives CASSPTVQETQYF. The full variable domain, its missing parts supplied by reference TRBV18 and TRBJ2-5, is NAGVMQNPRHLVRRRGQEARLRCSPMKGHSHVYWYRQLPEEGLKFMVYLQKENIIDESGMPKERFSAEFPKEGPSILRIQQVVRGDSAAYFCASSPTVQETQYFGPGTRLLVL.

The V gene is TRBV5-1, the J gene TRBJ2-1, with D maybe TRBD2 (6 bases). Germline V gene sequence: CDR1 SGHRS, CDR2 YFSETQ. The length of the CDR3 is 13 residues. Between the trimmed V and J ends, which lost 2 bases and 8 bases, there was a span of 11 bases. The CDR3 DNA reads as TGCGCCAGCAGCTTAGGACTACGGGATGAGCAGTTCTTC. Amino acid sequence: CASSLGLRDEQFF.

The V call is TRBV6-5, the J call TRBJ1-3, with 8 bases matching TRBD1. The V and J ends lost 6 bases and 7 bases, in that order; junction bases with no gene match: 2. This CDR3 contains 12 residues. Germline-derived CDR1 and CDR2 are MNHEY and SVGAGI. CDR3 DNA: TGTGCCAGCAGAAACAGGGGGAACACCATATATTTT. Translation gives CASRNRGNTIYF.

This clone has only a few counts. The chain carries TRBV5-5 and TRBJ2-7, with 7 nucleotides matching TRBD1. From germline, CDR1 is SGHKS and CDR2 YYEKEE (reference sequence). This CDR3 region has 14 residues. The ends lost 4 bases at V and 4 bases at J; junction bases unmatched: 8. CDR3 DNA: TGTGCCAGCAGCCTATACAGGGGCTGGTACGAGCAGTACTTC. It yields the protein CASSLYRGWYEQYF.

The chain is built from TRBV9 and TRBJ2-2, with a weak D call TRBD1 (7 bases). This CDR3 spans 18 amino acids. V gave up 0 bases and J gave up 5 bases, with 20 bases separating them. CDR1 and CDR2 from the germline V gene are SGDLS and YYNGEE. The chain's CDR3 is CASSVVGGRTQGTGELFF. The CDR3, as DNA: TGTGCCAGCAGCGTAGTAGGGGGGAGAACACAGGGGACCGGGGAGCTGTTTTTT.

This clone was detected only once. J is TRBJ2-3 and V is TRBV5-6; D ambiguous. CDR1 and CDR2 (germline): SGHDT, YYEEEE. The CDR3 has 16 amino acids. The ends were cut back, 0 bases at V and 2 bases at J, with 13 bases in the middle. The CDR3 DNA reads as TGTGCCAGCAGCTTGGGCGGCCCCTACGCCACAGATACGCAGTATTTT. Its translation is CASSLGGPYATDTQYF. The entire variable domain, with the rest obtained from reference TRBV5-6 and TRBJ2-3, is as follows: DAGVTQSPTHLIKTRGQQVTLRCSPKSGHDTVSWYQQALGQGPQFIFQYYEEEERQRGNFPDRFSGHQFPNYSSELNVNALLLGDSALYLCASSLGGPYATDTQYFGPGTRLTVL.

The chain carries TRBV6-6 and TRBJ1-6; D not resolved. V shed 7 bases and J shed 8 bases, with 9 bases lying between them. The length of the CDR3 is 12 residues. Germline loops: CDR1 MNHNY, CDR2 SVGAGI (reference sequence). Here the CDR3 reads CASTVADSPLHF. In DNA, the CDR3 is TGTGCCAGCACCGTAGCAGATTCACCCCTCCACTTT.

The chain is built from TRBV7-9 and TRBJ1-2; the D is unclear. The V gene's germline CDR1 is SEHNR and CDR2 FQNEAQ (reference sequence). The length of the CDR3 is 16 residues. Deletions cut 5 bases from V and 2 bases from J, with 18 bases between. The CDR3 spells CASSPLGLRTNYGYTF. The CDR3 region has the DNA TGTGCCAGCAGCCCACTAGGGTTAAGGACCAACTATGGCTACACCTTC.

The chain joins TRBV2 to TRBJ2-4; no clear D gene. V shed 3 bases and J shed 8 bases, with 5 bases lying between them. The CDR3 length is 11 residues. CDR1 is SNHLY, CDR2 FYNNEI, per germline. CDR3 region: CASSDLYIQYF. Here the CDR3 DNA reads TGTGCCAGCAGTGATTTATACATTCAGTACTTC.

This clone appeared once. This chain joins TRBV5-1 and TRBJ2-5, with 14 positions matching TRBD2. Germline CDR1 and CDR2: SGHRS and YFSETQ. This CDR3 spans 17 amino acids. Trimming cost V 0 bases and J 4 bases; bases outside gene matches: 5. For the CDR3, the DNA is TGCGCCAGCAGCTTGGGCGGGACTAGCGGGAGAACAGAGACCCAGTACTTC. Amino acids: CASSLGGTSGRTETQYF.

The chain couples TRBV6-6 to TRBJ2-2; no firm D call. V lost 4 bases, J lost 4 bases, and 7 bases lay in between. Germline CDR1 is MNHNY and CDR2 is SVGAGI (reference sequence). This CDR3 region has 13 residues. The CDR3 here is CASSSSFTGELFF. DNA for the CDR3: TGTGCCAGCAGTTCCTCGTTCACCGGGGAGCTGTTTTTT.

This chain uses TRBV28 with TRBJ2-3; D call uncertain. The CDR3 spans 16 residues. Trimming stripped 5 bases from V and 0 bases from J, with 15 bases between. Per germline, CDR1 MDHEN and CDR2 SYDVKM. CDR3 protein: CASSQTGRLSTDTQYF. The CDR3 DNA sequence: TGTGCCAGCAGTCAGACCGGGCGGCTAAGCACAGATACGCAGTATTTT.

There are a few counts of this clone. The chain carries TRBV5-6 and TRBJ2-2; D unresolved. Trimming cost V 5 bases and J 1 base, with 6 bases left between them. The CDR3 is 13 amino acids. The germline gives CDR1 SGHDT, CDR2 YYEEEE. CDR3 protein: CASSYLNTGELFF. CDR3 bases: TGTGCCAGCAGTTACTTGAACACCGGGGAGCTGTTTTTT.